The present TCR beta chain was sequenced within a study of blood T cell repertoires in COVID-19 (dated by TCRdb to the early 2020s). With regard to the full study: The collaborator samples originated in the United States, Italy and Spain and spanned the acute and convalescent phases of COVID-19. The material from the prospective study consisted of cDNA or gDNA derived from T cells, B-cell-depleted T cells, or PBMCs. Subjects who had been exposed to COVID-19, were actively infected with it, or had recovered from it provided the deeply sampled blood TCRbeta repertoires that made up the dataset. The repertoires were made available in a free public database intended to serve as a resource for research on the immune response to SARS-CoV-2. The samples were drawn from two sources: the first 160 participants of the ongoing ImmuneRACE study, and 1,000 to 1,500 subjects contributed by 6 global collaborators. Sample metadata almost always included a de-identified subject ID, COVID-19 status, age in years and sex. Where available, HLA class I and class II types were obtained from metadata supplied by the sample provider rather than from assay-based typing.

Broad study findings and their caveats: The quantity of clinical and demographic metadata differed by source and by participant and was supplied without curation.

TCRbeta CDR3 regions were amplified from genomic DNA by means of the immunoSEQ Assay, a bias-controlled multiplex PCR. As for the original processing: Within the assay, amplification of reference gene primers was used to estimate how many nucleated cells each sample contained. To quantify the absolute abundance of each unique TCRbeta CDR3 rearrangement, sequence reads were collapsed and filtered. For each sample, productive Simpson clonality was calculated as the square root of Simpson's diversity index over productive rearrangements. This immuneACCESS table, as held by TCRdb, lists in-frame sequences with V and J called but not all clones. Of the missing ones, under half trace to an unresolved V gene in checked studies; the others have no known cause. V, J and clone size reflect that table, while D and trimming were determined from the DNA. The sample table contains under 350,000 clones; only one count was recorded for 65% to 90% of them. Around 4.4% of the sample rests with the top ten.

Comment on this clone: What this receptor recognizes is not known. No qualities accompany the bases; no much larger clone lies one base away.

Participants in the prospective study were aged roughly 18 to 89 years, lived in some 24 United States geographic areas, and enrolled through a virtual design. In the prospective study, participants were assigned to cohorts based on the clinical history participants reported in a screening survey and a study questionnaire. In the prospective study, whole blood, serum and a nasopharyngeal or oropharyngeal swab were collected from each participant by mobile phlebotomists. Over a roughly 2-month period, participants in the prospective study had the option of providing additional blood draws and questionnaires. Prospective study blood samples were shipped either frozen or at room temperature before DNA extraction. The receptor was derived from a middle-aged woman with acute COVID-19. Sequencing was done on a sample of PBMCs or T cells enriched from blood (not recorded which).

The CDR3 region: CASGTTRTSGVSYNEQFF. The DNA reads as follows: TGTGCTAGTGGTACTACTCGGACTAGCGGGGTCTCCTACAATGAGCAGTTCTTC. The chain couples TRBV12-5 to TRBJ2-1; 12 middle bases align to TRBD2. From a lookup of the germline V gene, CDR1 and CDR2 are LGHNT and FRNRAP. V is trimmed back by 5 bases and J by 0 bases, and the junction contains 8 bases that no gene match accounts for. Measured from the cysteine to the phenylalanine, the CDR3 is 18 residues long. The sequence is cut down to CDR3 DNA, 54 bases in frame from base 1.